This TCR beta chain is from a study of blood T cell repertoires in COVID-19. This CDR3 is 15 amino acids long. Germline CDR1 is MGHRA and CDR2 is YSYEKL. J gave up 4 bases and V 3 bases, and 2 bases lay outside the gene matches. TCRdb keeps only in-frame clones here, not all; method: immunoSEQ multiplex PCR. Of some 20,000 clones listed, about 91% were seen once; the top ten hold roughly 8.3%. This clonotype originated in a human donor in a cohort sampled during active COVID-19. The donor label of this sample is uncertain. V is TRBV4-1 and J is TRBJ2-7, with 14 bases lining up with TRBD2. The sample comprised peripheral blood. CDR3 nucleotide sequence: TGCGCCAGCAGCCAGGGACTAGCGGGAGAATACGAGCAGTACTTC. Protein: CASSQGLAGEYEQYF.